One TCR beta chain is described in this entry. The entry originates in a study of blood T cell repertoires in COVID-19. For the study at large: There were acute and convalescent COVID-19 samples, and they came from the United States, Italy and Spain.

Generated by immunoSEQ multiplex PCR, the TCRdb table keeps only in-frame clones and is missing some. The profile shows more than 20,000 clones, 85% to 90% of them singletons. Sequencing was performed on peripheral blood. The clonotype originates from a human donor in a cohort sampled during active COVID-19.

CDR3 sequence reads: CASSKGVTNEKLFF. In DNA, the CDR3 is TGTGCCAGCAGCAAAGGGGTGACTAATGAAAAACTGTTTTTT. The gene calls are TRBV6-5 and TRBJ1-4, with D possibly being TRBD1 (5 bases). Trimming took off 6 bases at V and 2 bases at J, with 10 bases between the two ends. Germline V gene lookup returns CDR1 MNHEY and CDR2 SVGAGI. CDR3 length: 14 amino acids.